This record concerns one T cell receptor beta chain sequence. Its cognate antigen is unknown. The sample belongs to a study of cytomegalovirus exposure and HLA in healthy donors. The PCR had 60 Vbeta and 13 Jbeta primers. The repertoire was sequenced with immunoSEQ multiplex PCR; TCRdb's copy has only in-frame clones and lacks some. The sample contains about 270,000 clones, roughly 85% of which appear only once. The CDR3 loop spans 14 amino acids. The germline CDR1 and CDR2 sequences are SGHVS and FQNEAQ. Trimming pared 3 bases from V and 6 bases from J, leaving 14 bases between. Points from the study as a whole: Cytomegalovirus-associated status was assigned to 150 to 200 TCR beta chains. Usually a TCR sequence was rare, but some public TCRs were found in many donors. A later analysis linked 15,000 to 20,000 TCR beta sequences to HLA alleles at 0.05 false discovery rate. In vitro checks showed that a few CMV-associated chains really do target CMV antigens.

Sample: PBMCs. The TCR sequence derives from a man aged 35-49 years in good health and CMV-seropositive. This chain uses TRBV7-8 with TRBJ1-1; D may be TRBD1 (6 bases). This CDR3 reads CASSFGQRTSEAFF. CDR3 DNA sequence: TGTGCCAGCAGCTTCGGACAGCGAACCTCTGAAGCTTTCTTT.